This TCR beta chain was captured in a study of blood T cell repertoires in COVID-19. Study in general: Donors in the United States, Italy and Spain gave samples during acute or convalescent COVID-19. Sources were T cells, B-cell-depleted T cells, or PBMCs; the material itself was cDNA or gDNA.

In Seattle, patients joined the study during active infection and were tracked longitudinally. Per the study methods: Estimation of nucleated cell counts relied on the amplification of reference gene primers. Profiled with immunoSEQ multiplex PCR; TCRdb holds only in-frame clones, not every one. For V, J and clone size, that table is used; D and trimming come from the DNA. This sample has about 52,000 clones, with roughly four fifths found just once. The material sequenced was peripheral blood. The receptor was derived from a woman older than 75 with COVID-19, enrolled during active disease.

DNA for the CDR3: TGTGCCAGCAGCCGCCGGGATCGAGTGGGGAGGGCAGATACGCAGTATTTT. It yields the protein CASSRRDRVGRADTQYF. V usage is TRBV3-1 (or the pseudogene TRBV3-2) and J usage is TRBJ2-3; 7 nucleotides align to TRBD2. V lost 4 bases, J lost 4 bases, and 14 bases stayed unmatched. Germline loops: CDR1 LGHDT, CDR2 YNNKEL (reference sequence). The CDR3 is 17 amino acids.